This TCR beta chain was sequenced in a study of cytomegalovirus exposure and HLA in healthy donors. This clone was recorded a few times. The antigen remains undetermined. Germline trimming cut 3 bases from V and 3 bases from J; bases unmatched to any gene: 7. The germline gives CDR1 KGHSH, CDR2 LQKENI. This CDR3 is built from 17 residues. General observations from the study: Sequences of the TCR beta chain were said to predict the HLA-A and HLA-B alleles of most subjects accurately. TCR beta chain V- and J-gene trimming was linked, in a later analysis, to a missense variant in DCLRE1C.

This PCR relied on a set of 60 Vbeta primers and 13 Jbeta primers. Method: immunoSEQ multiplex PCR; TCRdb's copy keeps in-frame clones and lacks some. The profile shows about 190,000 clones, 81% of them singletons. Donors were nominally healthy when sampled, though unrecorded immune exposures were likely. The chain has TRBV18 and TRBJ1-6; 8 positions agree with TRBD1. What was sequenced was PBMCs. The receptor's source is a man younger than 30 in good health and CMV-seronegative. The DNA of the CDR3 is TGTGCCAGCTCACCCGGTGCCAGGGGGCTCTATAATTCACCCCTCCACTTT. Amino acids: CASSPGARGLYNSPLHF.